A few counts support the clone carrying this T cell receptor beta chain. Its specificity is not known. This entry is derived from a study of OX40 agonist ivuxolimab in advanced cancers. Turning to the study itself: One hepatocellular carcinoma and two cutaneous melanoma patients partially responded. Study observations and caveats: Expanded peripheral T cell antigen specificity was not determined. CD4+ and CD8+ T cells in blood underwent clonal expansion by week 6 at 0.1 to 3.0 mg/kg.

Assay: immunoSEQ multiplex PCR; the TCRdb copy retains only in-frame clones and omits some. The data contain tens of thousands of clones, roughly 92% of them singletons. The CDR3 length is 17 residues. V was trimmed by 1 base and J by 5 bases, leaving 20 bases between them. CDR1 and CDR2 from the germline V gene are LGHNA and YNFKEQ. The starting material was CD4+ or CD8+ T cells sorted from blood, obtained in a trial of the OX40 agonist ivuxolimab. V and J are TRBV4-2 and TRBJ1-2; D is undetermined. The clonotype comes from an adult with an advanced solid tumor such as melanoma, head and neck, liver or kidney cancer. Here the CDR3 reads CASSQAYQGMSWYGYTF. In DNA form, the CDR3 reads TGTGCCAGCAGCCAAGCCTACCAAGGGATGAGTTGGTATGGCTACACCTTC.